This T cell receptor beta chain emerged from a study of Graves' ophthalmopathy and Graves' hyperthyroidism. On the study more broadly: The study drew peripheral blood at initial diagnosis, before any treatment. Study conclusions and caveats: Most expanded clonotypes in thyroid above 0.001 frequency also showed up in blood.

Transcripts of RNA were the source for amplifying TCR beta CDR3 regions. After a first-round RT-PCR with HTBI primers, a second-round multiplex PCR was run. TCRdb fed the multiplex PCR reads into MiXCR, producing one record per CDR3 protein. The sample lists under 400,000 distinct CDR3 sequences, under 20% occurring once. This clonotype was observed a few times. Its target is not known. Sequencing used peripheral blood. The clonotype was recovered from an adult man with Graves' ophthalmopathy.

The CDR3 DNA follows: TGTGCCAGCAGCTTAATGTGGAGATCCGGGGACACTGAAGCTTTCTTT. It codes for CASSLMWRSGDTEAFF. The chain has TRBV11-2 and TRBJ1-1; D call uncertain. CDR1 and CDR2 from the germline V gene are SGHAT and FQNNGV. The CDR3 length is 16 residues. V lost 2 bases and J lost 3, with 16 bases in between.